One and the same sample provided the 7 T cell receptor beta chains below, sequenced in a study of blood T cells in healthy people across ages (dated by TCRdb to between 2015 and 2016). The library was obtained by 5' RACE. The instrument was an Illumina HiSeq 2500. A second PCR of about 6 to 11 cycles was run with a J-beta primer mix and a sample-barcoded 5' primer. TCRdb reanalyzed the raw reads on its own, using fastp at Q25 for trimming and MiXCR for clone calling, and kept in-frame beta chains. For every CDR3 protein sequence, its rows merge into one entry that carries the most common genes and DNA. For this sample there are around 1.5 million distinct CDR3 sequences; 55% to 75% appear just once. Roughly 6.3% of the sample comes from the top ten. Sequenced input: blood. These receptors were collected from a man aged 18 to 29 in good health.

For the CDR3, the DNA is TGTGCCAGCAGTTACTCGAGGCCGGGGGCCTCCCAGCATTTT. It translates to CASSYSRPGASQHF. The gene calls are TRBV6-2 or TRBV6-3 and TRBJ1-5, with D perhaps matching TRBD1 (6 bases). This CDR3 spans 14 amino acids. Looked up from germline, CDR1 is MNHEY and CDR2 is SVGEGT. Trimming removed 0 bases at V and 11 bases at J, with 14 bases between.

This chain joins TRBV7-8 and TRBJ1-1; TRBD1 aligns across 7 bases. The CDR3 totals 19 residues. Trimming cost V 5 bases and J 1 base; bases outside gene matches: 19. Germline assignment: CDR1 SGHVS and CDR2 FQNEAQ. The CDR3 here is CASSPGSGQGVSRNTEAFF. CDR3 DNA sequence: TGTGCCAGCAGCCCGGGGTCAGGTCAGGGGGTTTCTCGGAACACTGAAGCTTTCTTT.

The rearrangement links TRBV28 to TRBJ1-1, with no clear D. The V gene lost 10 bases and the J gene lost 1 base, with 10 bases spanning the gap. Germline CDR1 and CDR2: MDHEN and SYDVKM. This CDR3 is built from 12 residues. The CDR3 loop reads CAIRQENTEAFF. The DNA for the CDR3 is TGTGCCATTCGACAAGAGAACACTGAAGCTTTCTTT.

The gene calls are TRBV28 and TRBJ2-5; TRBD1 agrees at 9 bases. CDR3 size: 16 residues. The germline V gene encodes CDR1 MDHEN and CDR2 SYDVKM. V was pared by 4 bases and J by 4 bases, with 10 bases of the junction left unmatched. DNA of the CDR3: TGTGCCAGCAGTTCGTCCGGGACAGGGTTTCGAGAGACCCAGTACTTC. The encoded protein is CASSSSGTGFRETQYF.

The chain has TRBV6-2 or TRBV6-3 and TRBJ2-3; possibly TRBD1 or TRBD2 for D (6 bases each). Germline-derived CDR1 and CDR2 are MNHEY and SVGEGT. Trimming shortened V by 8 bases and J by 2 bases, and 14 bases separated the two germline ends. CDR3 size: 14 residues. The CDR3 DNA is TGTGCCAGCGGGGGGCCTCTAGCCACAGATACGCAGTATTTT. Encoded protein: CASGGPLATDTQYF.

The rearrangement links TRBV29-1 to TRBJ2-5; tentatively, D is TRBD1 or TRBD2 (5 bases each). The CDR3 totals 14 residues. CDR1 is SQVTM, CDR2 ANQGSEA, per germline. V lost 4 bases, J lost 0 bases, and 12 bases lay in between. CDR3: CSVALRGNQETQYF. CDR3 nucleotide sequence: TGCAGCGTTGCACTGAGGGGTAACCAAGAGACCCAGTACTTC.

The J gene is TRBJ2-4, the V gene TRBV29-1; D call uncertain. Germline values: CDR1 SQVTM, CDR2 ANQGSEA. The CDR3 sequence is 13 residues long. V lost 5 bases, J lost 4 bases, and 12 bases lay in between. The CDR3 DNA is TGCAGCGTTTCCGGCAGGCAGAAAAACATTCAGTACTTC. It specifies CSVSGRQKNIQYF.